There are many counts of the clone carrying this T cell receptor (beta chain). Antigen unknown. The study's library attached unique molecular identifiers to single cDNA molecules. As processed by the authors: Per-sample TCR counts ranged from about 20,000 to 700,000, median roughly 96,000. TCRdb passed the reads through MiXCR, listing each CDR3 protein once. TCRdb's processing, not the study's, gives the V and J calls here. The table has roughly 120,000 distinct CDR3 sequences, 8% to 9.5% seen once; the top ten hold 1.1% to 1.5%. This CDR3 comprises 13 residues. V was shortened by 6 bases and J by 3 bases, with 12 bases between the two germline ends. Germline-derived CDR1 and CDR2 are SEHNR and FQNEAQ (reference sequence). The data belong to a study of human T cells and chemical hapten exposure. Findings and limits, study-wide: DPC sensitization left the count of TCRs above 1 in 1000 unchanged.

The authors' total RNA extraction used unfractionated whole blood. The TCR comes from a human donor in good health. Some clones in this sample may be carry-over from other donors' samples. This chain joins TRBV7-9 and TRBJ2-7; D is perhaps TRBD2 (5 bases). Source material: whole blood. CDR3 in DNA: TGTGCCAGCAGACCGTGGGAGCACTACGAGCAGTACTTC. This gives the protein CASRPWEHYEQYF.